Below, 13 T cell receptor beta chains from the same sample are listed, as sequenced in a study of graft-versus-host responses after intestinal transplantation (dated by TCRdb to the early 2020s). These TCRs are of unknown antigen specificity. The library relied on the immunoSEQ multiplex PCR assay. TCRdb mirrors the immuneACCESS table, restricted to in-frame sequences. Some clones are absent from its copies; in checked studies, under half trace to an unresolved V gene, and the reason for the others is unknown. Recorded for this sample are just over 85,000 clones; about nine tenths of them occurred a single time. The ten largest clones capture around 0.38% of the sample. The sample's time point label is to be understood as: cells obtained before transplantation from donor or recipient. The sample was unstimulated CD8+ T cells sorted from spleen or lymph node cells, taken before transplant. These receptors came from a human donor who was the organ donor for an intestinal transplant.

The chain recombines TRBV19 with TRBJ1-5; D is possibly TRBD1 (5 bases). The CDR3 sequence is 13 residues long. Germline-derived CDR1 and CDR2 are LNHDA and SQIVND (reference sequence). V gave up 5 bases and J gave up 5 bases, with 10 bases separating them. DNA of the CDR3: TGTGCCAGTAGTTTGCTCAGGGATCAGCCCCAGCATTTT. Its protein is CASSLLRDQPQHF.

The chain has TRBV2 and TRBJ1-2, with 7 nucleotides matching TRBD1. The ends lost 7 bases at V and 4 bases at J; junction bases unmatched: 12. The CDR3 runs to 15 residues. CDR1 and CDR2 (germline): SNHLY, FYNNEI. The CDR3 DNA reads as TGTGCCAGCATTACCGGGACAGCTCAAAGCTATGGCTACACCTTC. This encodes CASITGTAQSYGYTF.

V and J are TRBV13 and TRBJ2-2; D unresolved. Trimming removed 4 bases at V and 1 base at J, with 4 bases between. CDR3 length: 13 amino acids. Per germline, CDR1 PRHDT and CDR2 FYEKMQ (reference sequence). CDR3 in amino acids: CASSSLNTGELFF. DNA of the CDR3: TGTGCCAGCAGCTCCCTGAACACCGGGGAGCTGTTTTTT.

The rearrangement links TRBV6-5 to TRBJ1-5; the match to TRBD1 covers 7 bases. Unmatched junction bases numbered 3, after V lost 2 bases and J lost 2 bases. Germline CDR1 MNHEY, CDR2 SVGAGI. The CDR3 has 15 residues. In nucleotides, the CDR3 is TGTGCCAGCAGTTACAGGGGGCTCGGCAATCAGCCCCAGCATTTT. Its protein product is CASSYRGLGNQPQHF.

V gene TRBV19 combines with J gene TRBJ2-6; 7 bases align to TRBD1. The CDR3 length is 16 residues. After removal of 5 bases from V and 2 bases from J, the junction contained 6 bases not matched to a gene. Germline loops: CDR1 LNHDA, CDR2 SQIVND (reference sequence). In DNA form, the CDR3 reads TGTGCCAGTAGTTGGGGACAGTATACTGGGGCCAACGTCCTGACTTTC. The encoded protein is CASSWGQYTGANVLTF.

The chain recombines TRBV15 with TRBJ2-2; D perhaps matches TRBD1 (6 bases). The CDR3 is 17 amino acids. Germline V lookup: CDR1 LNHNV, CDR2 YYDKDF (reference sequence). Trimming removed 0 bases from V and 0 bases from J, with 11 bases in between. The CDR3 loop reads CATSRDSGHPNTGELFF. CDR3 nucleotide sequence: TGTGCCACCAGCAGAGATTCGGGACACCCGAACACCGGGGAGCTGTTTTTT.

The rearrangement joins TRBV27 to TRBJ1-4; a weak D match, TRBD1 (5 bases). This CDR3 is 15 amino acids long. The V gene lost 5 bases and the J gene lost 4 bases, with 14 bases spanning the gap. The germline V gene encodes CDR1 MNHEY and CDR2 SMNVEV (reference sequence). Here the CDR3 DNA reads TGTGCCAGCAGTGGGGGGGTTGGTATTAATGAAAAACTGTTTTTT. This sequence encodes CASSGGVGINEKLFF.

V usage is TRBV9 and J usage is TRBJ2-1; 10 nucleotides agree with TRBD2. The V and J ends lost 0 bases and 5 bases, in that order; junction bases with no gene match: 2. Germline V gene sequence: CDR1 SGDLS, CDR2 YYNGEE. CDR3 length: 15 amino acids. CDR3 protein: CASSVATSGHNEQFF. The CDR3 nucleotides are TGTGCCAGCAGCGTAGCGACTAGCGGGCACAATGAGCAGTTCTTC.

Concerning this clone itself: An end of the junction does not agree with germline; a read error may underlie this. The same CDR3 is also encoded by other DNA sequences in this sample. The chain employs TRBV2 and TRBJ1-4, with 9 positions matching TRBD1. The CDR3 sequence is 19 residues long. From germline, CDR1 is SNHLY and CDR2 FYNNEI. CDR3 sequence (DNA): TGTGCCAGCAGTGACAAGGACAGGGGAAGTGTAGGGACTAATGAAAAGCTGTTTTTT. It specifies CASSDKDRGSVGTNEKLFF.

In nucleotides, the CDR3 is TGCGCCAGCAGCCAGGAACAGGGGCAGGCAACTAATGAAAAACTGTTTTTT. This sequence encodes CASSQEQGQATNEKLFF. V and J are TRBV5-1 and TRBJ1-4, with 7 bases aligning to TRBD1. This CDR3 is 17 amino acids long. The germline CDR1 and CDR2 sequences are SGHRS and YFSETQ. The V segment lost 4 bases and the J segment 0 bases; nucleotides outside the gene matches: 9.

The CDR3 DNA reads as TGTGCCAGCAGCTTACGGTCGTTGTACGAGCAGTACTTC. Encoded protein: CASSLRSLYEQYF. The J gene is TRBJ2-7, the V gene TRBV11-2; D remains unclear. V was pared by 2 bases and J by 4 bases, with 9 bases between. Germline V gives CDR1 SGHAT, CDR2 FQNNGV. The CDR3 spans 13 residues.

In DNA, the CDR3 is TGTGCCAGTAGTATCTTGGCTAGCGGGGGGGCAGATACGCAGTATTTT. Protein product: CASSILASGGADTQYF. The genes are TRBV19 and TRBJ2-3, with 12 bases identical to TRBD2. The CDR3 has 16 amino acids. In germline, CDR1 is LNHDA, CDR2 SQIVND (reference sequence). The V segment lost 3 bases and the J segment 4 bases; nucleotides outside the gene matches: 5.

This chain joins TRBV7-8 and TRBJ1-2, with D perhaps TRBD1 (5 bases). CDR1 is SGHVS, CDR2 FQNEAQ, per germline. Trimming left V 2 bases short and J 6 bases short, with 13 bases between. The CDR3 consists of 14 residues. The CDR3: CASSLSAAGDGYTF. CDR3 nucleotide sequence: TGTGCCAGCAGCTTATCAGCGGCGGGGGATGGCTACACCTTC. Supplemented by reference TRBV7-8 and TRBJ1-2, the full variable domain reads GAGVSQSPRYKVAKRGQDVALRCDPISGHVSLFWYQQALGQGPEFLTYFQNEAQLDKSGLPSDRFFAERPEGSVSTLKIQRTQQEDSAVYLCASSLSAAGDGYTFGSGTRLTVV.